One and the same sample provided the 32 T cell receptor beta chains below, sequenced in a study of regulatory T cells in long-lasting Graves disease. CDR3-region Arm-PCR and iRepertoire HTBI primers produced the TCR beta libraries. TCRdb analysed the multiplex PCR reads with MiXCR anew, one entry per CDR3 protein. The sample lists fewer than 550,000 distinct CDR3 sequences; about a fifth were seen once. The time point: persistent/refractory GD, antithyroid drugs over 5 years with positive TRAb. RNA from PBMCs was the source of the TCR library. The sequenced sample was peripheral blood mononuclear cells (PBMCs), obtained when the disease was refractory, from a patient treated with antithyroid drugs. The receptors were sampled from a female donor with Graves disease.

At least ten counts were recorded for this clonotype. This chain connects TRBV6-1 to TRBJ1-5; no definite D call. Germline V gene lookup returns CDR1 MNHNS and CDR2 SASEGT. The CDR3 sequence is 14 residues long. Trimming stripped 6 bases from V and 0 bases from J, with 9 bases between. The CDR3 nucleotides are TGTGCCAGCAGGGTGGACCTTAGCAATCAGCCCCAGCATTTT. Translating it yields CASRVDLSNQPQHF.

This clonotype was observed at least ten times. The gene calls are TRBV15 and TRBJ2-7, with 7 bases lining up with TRBD1. Losses at the gene ends were 0 bases for V and 7 bases for J; bases not matched to a gene: 6. The CDR3 consists of 14 residues. Germline assignment: CDR1 LNHNV and CDR2 YYDKDF (reference sequence). DNA for the CDR3: TGTGCCACCAGCAGAGATGCACAGGGGTGGGAGCAGTACTTC. This gives the protein CATSRDAQGWEQYF.

This clonotype came up a few times. This chain links TRBV20-1 with TRBJ1-1; D is possibly TRBD1 (5 bases). The CDR3 covers 15 residues. Germline values: CDR1 DFQATT, CDR2 SNEGSKA (reference sequence). V dropped 6 bases and J dropped 2 bases, with 19 bases sitting between them. Here the CDR3 DNA reads TGCAGTGCCCCCGCGGGGGGGGAAATCAACACTGAAGCTTTCTTT. Translation gives CSAPAGGEINTEAFF.

CDR3 DNA: TGTGCCAGCAGCTTAGTCCCACAGGAGCCCTATGGCTACACCTTC. Translating gives CASSLVPQEPYGYTF. The chain employs TRBV28 and TRBJ1-2, with a weak D call TRBD1 (5 bases). CDR1 MDHEN and CDR2 SYDVKM come from the germline V gene. Trimming cost V 6 bases and J 4 bases, with 18 bases left between them. This CDR3 spans 15 amino acids.

This clonotype was counted ten times or more. This chain links TRBV6-9 with TRBJ1-2; D is uncertain. This CDR3 is built from 15 residues. Trimming shortened V by 3 bases and J by 6 bases, and 17 bases separated the two germline ends. CDR1 is MNHGY, CDR2 SVAAGI, per germline. The CDR3 DNA sequence: TGTGCCAGCAGTTACTCTCCCAGAATTCCCGATGGCTACACCTTC. Amino acids: CASSYSPRIPDGYTF.

The V call is TRBV9, the J call TRBJ1-5; D is unclear. V was trimmed by 0 bases and J by 0 bases, leaving 7 bases between them. CDR3 size: 15 residues. Germline V gene lookup returns CDR1 SGDLS and CDR2 YYNGEE. CDR3 region: CASSVGAYSNQPQHF. CDR3 coding DNA: TGTGCCAGCAGCGTAGGGGCCTATAGCAATCAGCCCCAGCATTTT.

This rearrangement joins TRBV7-9 to TRBJ2-7, with a possible D match to TRBD1 (6 bases). This CDR3 has 16 amino acids. Deletions cut 3 bases from V and 5 bases from J, with 20 bases between. The germline V gene has CDR1 SEHNR and CDR2 FQNEAQ (reference sequence). For the CDR3, the DNA is TGTGCCAGCAGCTTCTACCCCCAGGGGATAGGGGACGAGCAGTACTTC. Protein sequence: CASSFYPQGIGDEQYF. Based on the CDR3 plus reference TRBV7-9 and TRBJ2-7, the full variable domain is DTGVSQNPRHKITKRGQNVTFRCDPISEHNRLYWYRQTLGQGPEFLTYFQNEAQLEKSRLLSDRFSAERPKGSFSTLEIQRTEQGDSAMYLCASSFYPQGIGDEQYFGPGTRLTVT.

The genes are TRBV5-1 and TRBJ2-7; D not resolved. V lost 0 bases and J 2 bases, leaving 12 bases between the germline ends. Germline V CDR1 and CDR2: SGHRS, YFSETQ. The CDR3 sequence is 15 residues long. The CDR3 region is CASSLVGDAAYEQYF. In DNA, the CDR3 is TGCGCCAGCAGCTTGGTAGGTGACGCCGCCTACGAGCAGTACTTC.

The chain uses TRBV19 and TRBJ2-2; weak D call: TRBD1 (6 bases). The V end lost 6 bases, the J end lost 7 bases, and 18 bases lay between the germline ends. CDR1 and CDR2 from the germline V gene are LNHDA and SQIVND (reference sequence). This CDR3 is built from 15 residues. The CDR3 sequence is CASSDYRVKSGELFF. The CDR3 DNA is TGTGCCAGTAGCGACTACAGGGTGAAAAGCGGGGAGCTGTTTTTT.

In its sample, this clonotype was seen many times. The chain combines TRBV28 with TRBJ2-7, with TRBD2 as a possible D gene (6 bases). Germline CDR1 MDHEN, CDR2 SYDVKM. Trimming stripped 6 bases from V and 2 bases from J, with 17 bases between. The CDR3 has 15 amino acids. CDR3 in amino acids: CASRLLTGDPYEQYF. DNA of the CDR3: TGTGCCAGCAGACTCCTGACGGGGGACCCCTACGAGCAGTACTTC.

This clonotype was observed at least ten times. The CDR3: CASHWENNSPLHF. In DNA, the CDR3 is TGTGCCAGCCACTGGGAAAATAATTCACCCCTCCACTTT. The rearrangement links TRBV2 to TRBJ1-6; D unclear. CDR3 size: 13 residues. Germline values: CDR1 SNHLY, CDR2 FYNNEI. Trimming took 8 bases from V and 5 from J, leaving 10 bases between them.

The chain is built from TRBV7-2 and TRBJ2-5; D assignment may be TRBD1 or TRBD2 (5 bases each). The CDR3 length is 14 residues. The V gene lost 5 bases and the J gene lost 5 bases, with 15 bases spanning the gap. Per germline, CDR1 SGHTA and CDR2 FQGNSA. The CDR3 region is CASSLTRGAETQYF. The CDR3 coding sequence is TGTGCCAGCAGCCTAACAAGAGGGGCTGAGACCCAGTACTTC.

This clonotype was seen at least ten times. The V gene is TRBV28, the J gene TRBJ2-5, with D unclear. Trimming pared 3 bases from V and 2 bases from J, leaving 7 bases between. Germline CDR1 and CDR2: MDHEN and SYDVKM. This CDR3 is built from 13 residues. CDR3 nucleotide sequence: TGTGCCAGCAGTTTGGTGAGTCAAGAGACCCAGTACTTC. It specifies CASSLVSQETQYF.

The chain carries TRBV5-1 and TRBJ2-7; D is undetermined. CDR3 length: 12 residues. Germline V gene sequence: CDR1 SGHRS, CDR2 YFSETQ. Trimming removed 4 bases from V and 6 bases from J, with 11 bases in between. CDR3 bases: TGCGCCAGCAGCCCCGACTGGGGCGAGCAGTACTTC. Encoded protein: CASSPDWGEQYF.

The chain carries TRBV10-3 and TRBJ1-2; 8 bases agree with TRBD1. This CDR3 region has 14 residues. CDR1 and CDR2 from the germline V gene are ENHRY and SYGVKD. V gave up 4 bases and J gave up 4 bases; unmatched junction bases: 5. The CDR3 region is CAISGGQAFYGYTF. As DNA, the CDR3 is TGTGCCATCAGTGGGGGACAGGCCTTCTATGGCTACACCTTC.

This clonotype was recorded at least ten times. This rearrangement joins TRBV12-3 or TRBV12-4 to TRBJ1-1; 7 bases match TRBD1. The J segment lost 0 bases and the V segment lost 3 bases, leaving 1 base of the junction unmatched. This CDR3 spans 14 amino acids. CDR3 amino acids: CASSFDRVNTEAFF. CDR3 DNA: TGTGCCAGCAGTTTCGACAGGGTGAACACTGAAGCTTTCTTT.

This clonotype showed up just a few times. The chain joins TRBV7-9 to TRBJ1-2; weak D call: TRBD1 (5 bases). This CDR3 is built from 11 residues. The V gene lost 5 bases and the J gene lost 10 bases, with 11 bases spanning the gap. Germline CDR1 is SEHNR and CDR2 is FQNEAQ (reference sequence). The CDR3, as DNA: TGTGCCAGCAGCGTGGGACTGCACTACACCTTC. Residues: CASSVGLHYTF.

This clonotype was seen ten or more times. The CDR3 DNA sequence: TGTGCCAGCAGTACAGAGGATCAGCCCCAGCATTTT. Amino acids: CASSTEDQPQHF. This chain joins TRBV12-3 or TRBV12-4 and TRBJ1-5; D is unclear. The length of the CDR3 is 12 residues. The ends were cut back, 5 bases at V and 5 bases at J, with 7 bases in the middle.

This clonotype occurred many times. V is TRBV6-2 or TRBV6-3 and J is TRBJ1-4; 7 nucleotides agree with TRBD1. Per germline, CDR1 MNHEY and CDR2 SVGEGT. J lost 0 bases, V lost 8 bases, and 0 bases had no gene match. The CDR3 runs to 13 residues. CDR3 loop: CASQGATNEKLFF. CDR3 DNA: TGTGCCAGCCAGGGGGCAACTAATGAAAAACTGTTTTTT.

As for this clonotype: Germline and junction disagree at one end, which may indicate a read error. The chain has TRBV5-6 and TRBJ2-7, with D unresolved. The CDR3 is made up of 13 amino acids. Per the germline V gene, CDR1 is SGHDT and CDR2 is YYEEEE. The DNA of the CDR3 is TGTGCCAGCAGCCTTGGACCAGCCTACGGGCAGTACTTC. This encodes CASSLGPAYGQYF.

This clonotype was seen many times. The rearrangement uses TRBV12-3 or TRBV12-4 and TRBJ1-1; no firm D call. The CDR3 consists of 15 residues. V was pared by 1 base and J by 3 bases, with 12 bases between. CDR3 amino acids: CASSLGGVLDTEAFF. DNA of the CDR3: TGTGCCAGCAGTTTAGGCGGCGTTTTGGACACTGAAGCTTTCTTT.

The sample holds many counts of this clonotype. CDR3 in amino acids: CAAGSGQTYEQYF. CDR3 nucleotide sequence: TGTGCCGCCGGAAGCGGGCAAACCTACGAGCAGTACTTC. V and J are TRBV7-9 and TRBJ2-7; D possibly corresponds to TRBD2 (6 bases). The CDR3 contains 13 residues. Per the germline V gene, CDR1 is SEHNR and CDR2 is FQNEAQ (reference sequence). The V gene lost 11 bases and the J gene lost 2 bases, with 16 bases spanning the gap.

This clonotype was observed a few times. V usage is TRBV9 and J usage is TRBJ1-1; tentatively, D is TRBD1 (5 bases). V was pared by 1 base and J by 6 bases, with 16 bases between. From germline, CDR1 is SGDLS and CDR2 YYNGEE. CDR3 length equals 15 residues. The CDR3 protein is CASSVFEGPYSEAFF. In DNA, the CDR3 is TGTGCCAGCAGCGTATTTGAGGGGCCTTACTCTGAAGCTTTCTTT. The variable domain in full, with the rest retrieved from reference TRBV9 and TRBJ1-1, is DSGVTQTPKHLITATGQRVTLRCSPRSGDLSVYWYQQSLDQGLQFLIQYYNGEERAKGNILERFSAQQFPDLHSELNLSSLELGDSALYFCASSVFEGPYSEAFFGQGTRLTVV.

This clonotype was seen many times. The V call is TRBV20-1, the J call TRBJ2-7; TRBD2 matches 13 bases. The germline gives CDR1 DFQATT, CDR2 SNEGSKA (reference sequence). This CDR3 spans 16 amino acids. V shed 3 bases, J shed 7 bases, and the junction held 12 bases outside the gene matches. CDR3: CSASKTSGRTSGEQYF. The CDR3 DNA reads as TGCAGTGCTAGTAAGACTAGCGGGAGGACCTCGGGGGAGCAGTACTTC.

This clonotype appeared many times. V usage is TRBV19 and J usage is TRBJ1-2; D is undetermined. Trimming cost V 6 bases and J 8 bases, with 13 bases left between them. Germline V gives CDR1 LNHDA, CDR2 SQIVND (reference sequence). The CDR3 is 12 amino acids. The CDR3 here is CASRENEGGYTF. CDR3 nucleotide sequence: TGTGCCAGTAGGGAAAACGAGGGAGGCTACACCTTC.

This clonotype was found many times. CDR3 in DNA: TGTGCCAGCAGCATTAGCGGAGCCCCCTGGAACGAGCAGTACTTC. It translates to CASSISGAPWNEQYF. The chain couples TRBV7-2 to TRBJ2-7; D perhaps matches TRBD2 (6 bases). Germline V lookup: CDR1 SGHTA, CDR2 FQGNSA. V was trimmed by 5 bases and J by 5 bases, leaving 19 bases between them. The CDR3 extends over 15 amino acids.

This clonotype was seen a few times. The genes are TRBV13 and TRBJ2-7; possibly TRBD1 for D (5 bases). V was pared by 4 bases and J by 4 bases, with 17 bases between. CDR1 is PRHDT, CDR2 FYEKMQ, per germline (reference sequence). The CDR3 covers 15 residues. The CDR3 sequence: CASSSRQMKGYEQYF. CDR3 DNA: TGTGCCAGCAGCTCTAGACAGATGAAGGGTTACGAGCAGTACTTC.

The chain has TRBV20-1 and TRBJ2-5; D is perhaps TRBD1 or TRBD2 (6 bases each). Germline V gene sequence: CDR1 DFQATT, CDR2 SNEGSKA (reference sequence). Trimming took 2 bases from V and 5 from J, leaving 18 bases between them. This CDR3 region has 15 residues. The CDR3, as DNA: TGCAGTGCTAGATTCCCGGGGGCGCCAGGGGAGACCCAGTACTTC. It translates to CSARFPGAPGETQYF.

This clonotype was seen only a few times. The J gene is TRBJ1-2, the V gene TRBV13, with TRBD1 matching over 9 bases. This CDR3 is built from 14 residues. The germline V gene has CDR1 PRHDT and CDR2 FYEKMQ (reference sequence). With V trimmed by 6 bases and J by 8 bases, 10 bases remained unmatched. CDR3 loop: CASRDRQGVVGYTF. In nucleotides, the CDR3 is TGTGCCAGCAGGGATCGACAGGGGGTTGTAGGCTACACCTTC.

This clonotype is a singleton in its sample. This chain joins TRBV6-1 and TRBJ2-2; D possibly corresponds to TRBD1 (6 bases). Trimming took off 6 bases at V and 6 bases at J, with 23 bases between the two ends. The CDR3 totals 17 residues. Germline V gives CDR1 MNHNS, CDR2 SASEGT. Written as DNA, the CDR3 is TGTGCCAGCAGGCTATACCGACAGGCCTTAGACGCCGGGGAGCTGTTTTTT. Translated, it gives CASRLYRQALDAGELFF.

This clonotype was seen at least ten times. The chain has TRBV7-6 and TRBJ2-7, with 8 bases lining up with TRBD2. In germline, CDR1 is SGHVS, CDR2 FNYEAQ. The CDR3 spans 16 residues. V trimming: 8 bases; J trimming: 7 bases; junction bases outside the gene matches: 19. The CDR3 spells CASSRTGASGPGEQYF. CDR3 in DNA: TGTGCCAGCTCAAGAACGGGGGCTAGCGGGCCGGGAGAGCAGTACTTC.

The J gene is TRBJ2-3, the V gene TRBV7-8, with D perhaps given as TRBD1 or TRBD2 (5 bases each). CDR1 and CDR2 (germline): SGHVS, FQNEAQ. This CDR3 is built from 16 residues. The V end was cut by 1 base, the J end by 5 bases, with 16 bases between. The CDR3 coding sequence is TGTGCCAGCAGCTTAGTCCAGTCCGGGGCGGGAGATACGCAGTATTTT. Residues: CASSLVQSGAGDTQYF.